Listed here are 15 T cell receptor beta chains from one sample, sequenced in a study of cytomegalovirus exposure and HLA in healthy donors. The assay was immunoSEQ multiplex PCR, and TCRdb's table has in-frame clones only and misses some. Of some 210,000 clones listed, around four fifths are singletons. The material sequenced was PBMCs. These receptors came from a young woman in good health and CMV-seronegative.

Regarding this clone: A read error may produce the germline difference seen at one junction end. The chain couples TRBV4-1 to TRBJ2-7; 9 positions match TRBD1. Germline CDR1 and CDR2: MGHRA and YSYEKL. This CDR3 has 15 residues. Here the CDR3 DNA reads TGTGCCAGCAGCCAAGAGGACAGGGGCTACTACGAGCAGTACTTC. This gives the protein CASSQEDRGYYEQYF.

The chain carries TRBV28 and TRBJ2-7; D is unresolved. Germline V gene data show CDR1 as MDHEN and CDR2 as SYDVKM. Trimming left V 8 bases short and J 4 bases short, with 6 bases between. CDR3 length: 10 amino acids. The CDR3 region has the DNA TGTGCCAGCGGGTTTTACGAGCAGTACTTC. This codes for CASGFYEQYF. Full variable domain (missing parts from reference TRBV28 and TRBJ2-7): DVKVTQSSRYLVKRTGEKVFLECVQDMDHENMFWYRQDPGLGLRLIYFSYDVKMKEKGDIPEGYSVSREKKERFSLILESASTNQTSMYLCASGFYEQYFGPGTRLTVT.

This sequence joins TRBV5-5 and TRBJ2-7; 7 bases line up with TRBD1. V shed 4 bases, J shed 9 bases, and the junction held 7 bases outside the gene matches. This CDR3 is 12 amino acids long. Germline V gene lookup returns CDR1 SGHKS and CDR2 YYEKEE (reference sequence). The chain's CDR3 is CASSPPTGAQYF. CDR3 nucleotides: TGTGCCAGCAGCCCACCCACAGGGGCGCAGTACTTC.

The V and J genes are TRBV9 and TRBJ2-3, with D tentatively TRBD2 (6 bases). The germline gives CDR1 SGDLS, CDR2 YYNGEE. The CDR3 spans 17 residues. Trimming left V 7 bases short and J 0 bases short, with 21 bases between. The CDR3 region is CASQNPTGTGSTDTQYF. DNA of the CDR3: TGTGCCAGCCAAAATCCTACCGGGACTGGAAGCACAGATACGCAGTATTTT.

The chain has TRBV4-1 and TRBJ1-1, with a possible D match to TRBD1 (5 bases). Trimming took off 3 bases at V and 5 bases at J, with 13 bases between the two ends. This CDR3 has 14 residues. Per the germline V gene, CDR1 is MGHRA and CDR2 is YSYEKL. CDR3 bases: TGCGCCAGCAGCCATTGGGGGGGAAGGACTGAAGCTTTCTTT. The encoded protein is CASSHWGGRTEAFF.

This clone was recorded a few times. J is TRBJ1-2 and V is TRBV13; 8 nucleotides agree with TRBD1. Germline trimming cut 5 bases from V and 1 base from J; bases unmatched to any gene: 12. There are 17 residues in the CDR3. Germline loops: CDR1 PRHDT, CDR2 FYEKMQ (reference sequence). The CDR3 sequence is CASSLQFGQGSNYGYTF. The CDR3 bases are TGTGCCAGCAGCCTTCAGTTCGGACAGGGCAGTAACTATGGCTACACCTTC. Complete variable domain (other parts from reference TRBV13 and TRBJ1-2): AAGVIQSPRHLIKEKRETATLKCYPIPRHDTVYWYQQGPGQDPQFLISFYEKMQSDKGSIPDRFSAQQFSDYHSELNMSSLELGDSALYFCASSLQFGQGSNYGYTFGSGTRLTVV.

Written as DNA, the CDR3 is TGCAGCGGGACCGACGGGTACGAGCAGTACTTC. It encodes CSGTDGYEQYF. The V and J genes are TRBV29-1 and TRBJ2-7; D gene unclear. CDR3 length: 11 amino acids. Germline V gene data show CDR1 as SQVTM and CDR2 as ANQGSEA. V was shortened by 7 bases and J by 4 bases, with 11 bases between the two germline ends.

This clone has a handful of counts. This sequence joins TRBV27 and TRBJ2-7; a weak D match, TRBD1 (5 bases). CDR3 length equals 13 residues. The V end lost 0 bases, the J end lost 6 bases, and 9 bases lay between the germline ends. The germline V gene has CDR1 MNHEY and CDR2 SMNVEV (reference sequence). DNA of the CDR3: TGTGCCAGCAGTTTATCGTCCAGGGCCGAGCAGTACTTC. It codes for CASSLSSRAEQYF.

A few counts support this clone. The chain is built from TRBV4-1 and TRBJ2-7; D may be TRBD2 (6 bases). This CDR3 spans 15 amino acids. V was clipped by 4 bases and J by 5 bases, with 18 bases between them. Germline lookup yields CDR1 MGHRA and CDR2 YSYEKL. The CDR3 DNA sequence: TGCGCCAGCAGCCCCGAAAGGGGAGGAAGGAACGAGCAGTACTTC. It is translated as CASSPERGGRNEQYF.

The chain links TRBV15 to TRBJ2-7; D remains unclear. Trimming shortened V by 1 base and J by 6 bases, and 4 bases separated the two germline ends. CDR1 is LNHNV, CDR2 YYDKDF, per germline (reference sequence). The CDR3 is 11 residues long. The CDR3 DNA reads as TGTGCCACCAGCAGAGCCGGCGAGCAGTACTTC. This codes for CATSRAGEQYF.

The rearrangement links TRBV6-1 to TRBJ1-6, with a weak D call TRBD1 (6 bases). The length of the CDR3 is 15 residues. The V gene's germline CDR1 is MNHNS and CDR2 SASEGT. Between the trimmed V and J ends, which lost 4 bases and 6 bases, there was a span of 13 bases. The CDR3 protein is CASSAGRGTNSPLHF. In DNA form, the CDR3 reads TGTGCCAGCAGTGCCGGCAGGGGAACTAATTCACCCCTCCACTTT.

V and J are TRBV29-1 and TRBJ1-2; 9 nucleotides match TRBD1. The CDR3 extends over 13 amino acids. The J segment lost 3 bases and the V segment lost 6 bases, leaving 5 bases of the junction unmatched. The germline gives CDR1 SQVTM, CDR2 ANQGSEA. The CDR3 sequence: CSVWTGADYGYTF. As DNA, the CDR3 is TGCAGCGTCTGGACAGGGGCCGACTATGGCTACACCTTC.

The J gene is TRBJ2-1, the V gene TRBV6-4; no definite D call. Germline-derived CDR1 and CDR2 are MRHNA and SNTAGT. The V gene lost 3 bases and the J gene lost 4 bases, with 10 bases spanning the gap. This CDR3 is 14 amino acids long. The CDR3 spells CASSENPEYNEQFF. In nucleotides, the CDR3 is TGTGCCAGCAGTGAAAATCCGGAGTACAATGAGCAGTTCTTC.

The rearrangement uses TRBV30 and TRBJ1-4; perhaps TRBD1 as D (6 bases). CDR1 GTSNPN and CDR2 SVGIG come from the germline V gene (reference sequence). The CDR3 consists of 15 residues. The V and J ends lost 4 bases and 8 bases respectively, with 20 bases between them. CDR3 region: CAWTGFGGSREKLFF. CDR3 nucleotides: TGTGCCTGGACTGGCTTCGGGGGCTCGAGGGAAAAACTGTTTTTT.

This chain links TRBV19 with TRBJ1-3; D might be TRBD1 (5 bases). Trimming removed 10 bases at V and 4 bases at J, with 11 bases between. Germline V lookup: CDR1 LNHDA, CDR2 SQIVND (reference sequence). This CDR3 contains 12 residues. As DNA, the CDR3 is TGTGCCATAGGGACTCCCGGAAACACCATATATTTT. Encoded protein: CAIGTPGNTIYF.